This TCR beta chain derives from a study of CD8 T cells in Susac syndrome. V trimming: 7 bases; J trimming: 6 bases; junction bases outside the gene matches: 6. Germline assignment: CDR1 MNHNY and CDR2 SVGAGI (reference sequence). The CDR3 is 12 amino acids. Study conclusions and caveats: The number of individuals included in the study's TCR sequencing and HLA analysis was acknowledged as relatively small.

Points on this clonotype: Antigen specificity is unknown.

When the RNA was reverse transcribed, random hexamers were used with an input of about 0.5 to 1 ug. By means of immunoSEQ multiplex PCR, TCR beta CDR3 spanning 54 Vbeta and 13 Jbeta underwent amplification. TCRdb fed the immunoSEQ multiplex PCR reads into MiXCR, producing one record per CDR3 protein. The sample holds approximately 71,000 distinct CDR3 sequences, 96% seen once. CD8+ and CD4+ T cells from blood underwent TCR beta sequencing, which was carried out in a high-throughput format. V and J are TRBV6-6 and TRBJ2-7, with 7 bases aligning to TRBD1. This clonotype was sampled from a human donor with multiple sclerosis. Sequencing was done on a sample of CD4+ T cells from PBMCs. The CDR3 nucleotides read TGTGCCAGCACCAAAGGGGGCGGCGAGCAGTACTTC. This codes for CASTKGGGEQYF.